In its sample, the clone carrying this T cell receptor (beta chain) was seen once. What it recognizes is unknown. A single record per CDR3 protein comes from TCRdb applying MiXCR to the RT-PCR reads. The table has 400,000 to 550,000 distinct CDR3 sequences, roughly 25% seen once. These data come from a study of response to subunit inactivated influenza vaccine. Findings of the study overall: Every seasonal influenza vaccination brings in few new T cells, the authors suggested.

The CDR3 sequence is 16 residues long. Trimming took 3 bases from V and 3 from J; bases not matched to a gene: 1. The germline V gene has CDR1 MDHEN and CDR2 SYDVKM. The material was CD4+ T cells sorted from PBMCs, obtained about 5 days after vaccination. The V and J genes are TRBV28 and TRBJ2-4; 14 bases are a match to TRBD2. This receptor was identified in a man over 45 who received an inactivated influenza vaccine. The chain's CDR3 is CASSLTSGRVKNIQYF. For the CDR3, the DNA is TGTGCCAGCAGTTTGACTAGCGGGAGGGTCAAAAACATTCAGTACTTC. The full variable domain, with the rest looked up from reference TRBV28 and TRBJ2-4, is DVKVTQSSRYLVKRTGEKVFLECVQDMDHENMFWYRQDPGLGLRLIYFSYDVKMKEKGDIPEGYSVSREKKERFSLILESASTNQTSMYLCASSLTSGRVKNIQYFGAGTRLSVL.